This T cell receptor (beta chain) emerged from a study of cytomegalovirus exposure and HLA in healthy donors. Study-wide results and limits: After further analysis at a later stage, around 17,000 TCR beta sequences were associated with HLA alleles at 0.05 false discovery rate. What was likely a sequencing artifact was a cluster of highly shared sequence variants.

PCR involved 60 Vbeta and 13 Jbeta primers. The repertoire was sequenced with immunoSEQ multiplex PCR; TCRdb's copy has only in-frame clones and lacks some. The repertoire holds 85,000 to 120,000 clones, 55% to 80% seen once, with under 5.5% in the top ten. About this clone itself: Its antigen is undetermined.

This CDR3 comprises 14 residues. Germline values: CDR1 MDHEN, CDR2 SYDVKM. Unmatched junction bases numbered 4, after V lost 5 bases and J lost 3 bases. The chain carries TRBV28 and TRBJ2-1, with 7 nucleotides matching TRBD1. The specimen was PBMCs. The TCR comes from a human donor in good health. The CDR3 sequence: CASSNTGVYNEQFF. CDR3 in DNA: TGTGCCAGCAGTAATACAGGGGTCTACAATGAGCAGTTCTTC.